The clone carrying this T cell receptor (beta chain) was counted a few times. What it binds is not known. The protocol was immunoSEQ multiplex PCR, while the TCRdb copy is restricted to in-frame clones and leaves out a portion. This table has some 100,000 clones, more than 75% appearing once. These data come from a study of OX40 agonist ivuxolimab in advanced cancers. Study details: Given to patients was ivuxolimab, an agonistic anti-OX40 (CD134) antibody. A history of anti-PD-1, anti-PD-L1 or anti-CTLA-4 therapy was acceptable, and over 30% had some. Broader study findings: At doses 0.1 to 3.0 mg/kg, CD4+ and CD8+ clones expanded.

Patients with autoimmune history or systemic immunosuppression were excluded. This TCR was sampled from an adult with an advanced solid tumor such as melanoma, head and neck, liver or kidney cancer. Specimen: CD4+ or CD8+ T cells sorted from blood, collected in a trial of the OX40 agonist ivuxolimab.

This CDR3 is CASHSNYGYTF. The DNA for the CDR3 is TGTGCCAGTCACAGTAACTATGGCTACACCTTC. J is TRBJ1-2 and V is TRBV28; D not certain. Trimming cost V 9 bases and J 1 base, with 6 bases left between them. Germline V lookup: CDR1 MDHEN, CDR2 SYDVKM. The CDR3 is 11 residues long.